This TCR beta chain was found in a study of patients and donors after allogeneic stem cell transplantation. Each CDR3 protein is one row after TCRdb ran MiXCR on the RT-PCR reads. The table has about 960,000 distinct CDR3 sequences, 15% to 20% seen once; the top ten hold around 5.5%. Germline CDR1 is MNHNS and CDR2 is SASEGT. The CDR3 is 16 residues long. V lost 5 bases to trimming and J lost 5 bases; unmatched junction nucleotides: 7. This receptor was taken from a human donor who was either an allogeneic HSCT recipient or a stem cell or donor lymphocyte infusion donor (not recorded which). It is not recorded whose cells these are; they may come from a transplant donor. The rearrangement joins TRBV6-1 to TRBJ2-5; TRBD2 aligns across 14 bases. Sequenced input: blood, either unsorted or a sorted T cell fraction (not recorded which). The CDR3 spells CASSLRTSGGLETQYF. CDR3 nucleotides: TGTGCCAGCAGTCTCCGGACTAGCGGGGGGCTTGAGACCCAGTACTTC.